Shown below are 29 T cell receptor beta chains from a single sample sequenced in a study of technical replicates of blood from a handful of donors. Profiling relied on immunoSEQ multiplex PCR, and the TCRdb table lists in-frame clones only, not all of them. The sample shows 75,000 to 95,000 clones, 75% to 95% of them seen only once. Sample: T cells isolated from PBMCs. The receptor source for this set is a human donor in good health.

The rearrangement joins TRBV28 to TRBJ1-4, with 8 bases fitting TRBD1. Germline CDR1 reads MDHEN; CDR2 reads SYDVKM. Trimming took 4 bases from V and 0 from J; bases not matched to a gene: 1. The CDR3 length is 15 residues. CDR3 sequence (DNA): TGTGCCAGCAGTTCGGGACAGGCAACTAATGAAAAACTGTTTTTT. Protein sequence: CASSSGQATNEKLFF.

V usage is TRBV6-6 and J usage is TRBJ2-1; possibly TRBD1 for D (5 bases). The CDR3 consists of 14 residues. The germline V gene encodes CDR1 MNHNY and CDR2 SVGAGI (reference sequence). Trimming cost V 2 bases and J 10 bases, with 15 bases left between them. The CDR3, as DNA: TGTGCCAGCAGTTACGGTTTTAAGGGGTTGGAGCAGTTCTTC. This codes for CASSYGFKGLEQFF.

The chain couples TRBV5-1 to TRBJ2-7; D possibly corresponds to TRBD1 (5 bases). The CDR3 runs 13 residues. With 4 bases removed from V and 4 bases from J, the gap between germline ends came to 12 bases. In germline, CDR1 is SGHRS, CDR2 YFSETQ. The CDR3 sequence is CASSEWQGYEQYF. CDR3 coding DNA: TGCGCCAGCAGCGAGTGGCAGGGATACGAGCAGTACTTC. Complete variable domain (other parts from reference TRBV5-1 and TRBJ2-7): KAGVTQTPRYLIKTRGQQVTLSCSPISGHRSVSWYQQTPGQGLQFLFEYFSETQRNKGNFPGRFSGRQFSNSRSEMNVSTLELGDSALYLCASSEWQGYEQYFGPGTRLTVT.

This chain uses TRBV6-1 with TRBJ1-2; D gene unclear. V was clipped by 4 bases and J by 3 bases, with 6 bases between them. This CDR3 has 12 residues. The germline CDR1 and CDR2 sequences are MNHNS and SASEGT. CDR3 region: CASSAQHYGYTF. CDR3 in DNA: TGTGCCAGCAGTGCACAGCACTATGGCTACACCTTC.

The V gene is TRBV10-3, the J gene TRBJ2-1; D is uncertain. The CDR3 is 15 amino acids. The germline gives CDR1 ENHRY, CDR2 SYGVKD. V lost 7 bases and J lost 5, with 18 bases in between. The CDR3 here is CAINNGSKSHNEQFF. In nucleotides, the CDR3 is TGTGCCATCAATAACGGTTCGAAGTCCCACAATGAGCAGTTCTTC.

V usage is TRBV4-1 and J usage is TRBJ1-1; D is undetermined. CDR3 size: 17 residues. V was clipped by 1 base and J by 1 base, with 16 bases between them. Germline V gene data show CDR1 as MGHRA and CDR2 as YSYEKL. This chain's CDR3 is CASSQGDRRIANTEAFF. The DNA of the CDR3 is TGCGCCAGCAGCCAAGGTGACCGCAGGATCGCGAACACTGAAGCTTTCTTT.

V and J are TRBV20-1 and TRBJ1-4; tentative D call: TRBD1 (6 bases). CDR1 DFQATT and CDR2 SNEGSKA come from the germline V gene (reference sequence). V was clipped by 6 bases and J by 7 bases, with 9 bases between them. The CDR3 extends over 11 amino acids. In DNA, the CDR3 is TGCAGTGCCAGGGGACGTGAAAAACTGTTTTTT. This sequence encodes CSARGREKLFF.

This rearrangement joins TRBV9 to TRBJ1-4; 7 positions agree with TRBD1. V shed 5 bases and J 5 bases; nucleotides not matched to a gene: 15. The CDR3 has 17 amino acids. Germline CDR1 SGDLS, CDR2 YYNGEE. The CDR3 protein is CASSPSQPGQLNEKLFF. CDR3 sequence (DNA): TGTGCCAGCAGTCCTAGCCAACCGGGACAGCTAAATGAAAAACTGTTTTTT.

The chain has TRBV5-4 and TRBJ2-7; 7 bases fit TRBD1. Looked up from germline, CDR1 is SGHNT and CDR2 is YYREEE (reference sequence). V was clipped by 9 bases and J by 0 bases; unmatched bases: 6. This CDR3 has 13 amino acids. CDR3 sequence: CAIGGGSSYEQYF. DNA for the CDR3: TGTGCCATAGGGGGCGGAAGCTCCTACGAGCAGTACTTC.

V is TRBV4-1 and J is TRBJ1-2, with 10 nucleotides matching TRBD1. The CDR3 has 14 residues. Looked up from germline, CDR1 is MGHRA and CDR2 is YSYEKL. Trimming removed 4 bases from V and 6 bases from J; junction bases left unmatched: 5. CDR3 residues: CASSRTGGVDGYTF. Here the CDR3 DNA reads TGCGCCAGCAGCCGGACAGGGGGAGTGGATGGCTACACCTTC.

The chain combines TRBV28 with TRBJ1-2, with no clear D. Germline loops: CDR1 MDHEN, CDR2 SYDVKM. With 5 bases removed from V and 5 bases from J, the gap between germline ends came to 6 bases. The CDR3 runs 11 residues. The DNA of the CDR3 is TGTGCCAGCAGTAAGAGGTATGGCTACACCTTC. Translating it yields CASSKRYGYTF.

J is TRBJ2-7 and V is TRBV28; 8 nucleotides line up with TRBD1. This CDR3 has 15 residues. The germline CDR1 and CDR2 sequences are MDHEN and SYDVKM. V was clipped by 5 bases and J by 3 bases; unmatched bases: 9. CDR3 protein: CASSATGTGGYEQYF. The CDR3 DNA is TGTGCCAGCAGTGCCACCGGGACAGGAGGCTACGAGCAGTACTTC. Complete variable domain (other parts from reference TRBV28 and TRBJ2-7): DVKVTQSSRYLVKRTGEKVFLECVQDMDHENMFWYRQDPGLGLRLIYFSYDVKMKEKGDIPEGYSVSREKKERFSLILESASTNQTSMYLCASSATGTGGYEQYFGPGTRLTVT.

As DNA, the CDR3 is TGTGCCAGCATGCCCGGAATTCGGGAGACAGGGGCCTATGGCTACACCTTC. It translates to CASMPGIRETGAYGYTF. The genes are TRBV2 and TRBJ1-2, with 8 positions matching TRBD1. CDR1 is SNHLY, CDR2 FYNNEI, per germline. V was pared by 7 bases and J by 4 bases, with 17 bases of the junction left unmatched. The CDR3 loop spans 17 amino acids.

J is TRBJ2-2 and V is TRBV19, with TRBD1 matching over 7 bases. Trimming at V came to 5 bases and at J to 1 base, leaving 4 bases not matched to a gene. CDR3 length: 15 amino acids. Germline values: CDR1 LNHDA, CDR2 SQIVND (reference sequence). This CDR3 is CASSPYRGNTGELFF. The CDR3 coding sequence is TGTGCCAGTAGTCCCTACAGGGGGAACACCGGGGAGCTGTTTTTT.

The chain couples TRBV7-9 to TRBJ2-3; tentatively, D is TRBD2 (5 bases). This CDR3 is built from 16 residues. V lost 3 bases to trimming and J lost 0 bases, with 13 bases between them. Germline CDR1 and CDR2: SEHNR and FQNEAQ (reference sequence). The CDR3 spells CASSFFPAESTDTQYF. For the CDR3, the DNA is TGTGCCAGCAGCTTTTTTCCAGCGGAGAGCACAGATACGCAGTATTTT.

The rearrangement uses TRBV5-4 and TRBJ2-7, with TRBD2 matching over 8 bases. The CDR3 has 15 residues. Germline CDR1 is SGHNT and CDR2 is YYREEE (reference sequence). V gave up 2 bases and J gave up 4 bases; unmatched junction bases: 8. The CDR3 DNA reads as TGTGCCAGCAGCTTTGCGGGGGCGGGAGGATACGAGCAGTACTTC. Protein: CASSFAGAGGYEQYF.

The V and J genes are TRBV5-4 and TRBJ2-5; no firm D call. Trimming left V 0 bases short and J 6 bases short, with 12 bases between. CDR1 is SGHNT, CDR2 YYREEE, per germline (reference sequence). This CDR3 comprises 14 residues. CDR3 nucleotide sequence: TGTGCCAGCAGCTTGGCAGGATTGGTAAAGACCCAGTACTTC. Protein sequence: CASSLAGLVKTQYF.

The chain is built from TRBV29-1 and TRBJ2-7; tentatively, D is TRBD2 (6 bases). V was pared by 0 bases and J by 4 bases, with 7 bases between. This CDR3 has 12 residues. Germline CDR1 SQVTM, CDR2 ANQGSEA. The CDR3 sequence is CSVEDRGYEQYF. CDR3 DNA: TGCAGCGTTGAAGATCGGGGGTACGAGCAGTACTTC.

This clone came up once. In nucleotides, the CDR3 is TGCGCCAGCAGAACGACAGGGGGGAGGAATGAGCAGTTCTTC. The encoded protein is CASRTTGGRNEQFF. The rearrangement uses TRBV10-2 and TRBJ2-1; 9 bases agree with TRBD1. CDR3 length: 14 residues. The junction had 7 bases not matched to a gene; V was cut back by 6 bases and J by 7 bases. Germline V gene sequence: CDR1 WSHSY, CDR2 SAAADI.

This clone was seen more than once but under ten times. The chain joins TRBV4-2 to TRBJ1-1; the D gene is possibly TRBD1 (6 bases). The CDR3 consists of 14 residues. The germline gives CDR1 LGHNA, CDR2 YNFKEQ. The V end was cut by 0 bases, the J end by 10 bases, with 15 bases between. This CDR3 reads CASSQERIQGLAFF. The CDR3 DNA sequence: TGTGCCAGCAGCCAAGAGCGAATACAGGGCTTAGCTTTCTTT.

The V gene is TRBV29-1, the J gene TRBJ2-2; unclear D gene. The germline V gene has CDR1 SQVTM and CDR2 ANQGSEA. The CDR3 is 14 amino acids. V lost 4 bases to trimming and J lost 2 bases, with 11 bases between them. CDR3 sequence: CSVGWSDNTGELFF. CDR3 nucleotides: TGCAGCGTTGGGTGGAGCGACAACACCGGGGAGCTGTTTTTT.

This rearrangement joins TRBV28 to TRBJ2-3; 8 bases agree with TRBD2. V shed 7 bases and J 5 bases; nucleotides not matched to a gene: 8. Germline V gene lookup returns CDR1 MDHEN and CDR2 SYDVKM. The CDR3 sequence is 14 residues long. Here the CDR3 reads CASTNGRAGDTQYF. The DNA for the CDR3 is TGTGCCAGCACCAACGGGAGGGCCGGAGATACGCAGTATTTT. The full variable domain, its missing parts supplied by reference TRBV28 and TRBJ2-3, is DVKVTQSSRYLVKRTGEKVFLECVQDMDHENMFWYRQDPGLGLRLIYFSYDVKMKEKGDIPEGYSVSREKKERFSLILESASTNQTSMYLCASTNGRAGDTQYFGPGTRLTVL.

The genes are TRBV19 and TRBJ2-7; 7 bases map to TRBD1. CDR1 and CDR2 from the germline V gene are LNHDA and SQIVND (reference sequence). Trimming at V came to 4 bases and at J to 5 bases, leaving 8 bases not matched to a gene. The CDR3 loop spans 14 amino acids. CDR3: CASSRDLTGHEQYF. In nucleotides, the CDR3 is TGTGCCAGTAGTAGAGACCTGACAGGGCACGAGCAGTACTTC.

The J gene is TRBJ1-5, the V gene TRBV2, with D perhaps TRBD1 (6 bases). CDR3 length equals 14 residues. Trimming pared 6 bases from V and 6 bases from J, leaving 15 bases between. Germline assignment: CDR1 SNHLY and CDR2 FYNNEI. The DNA for the CDR3 is TGTGCCAGCAGGGTTGGGGGGGCAAGTCAGCCCCAGCATTTT. Translating it yields CASRVGGASQPQHF.

This rearrangement joins TRBV5-6 to TRBJ2-7, with D possibly being TRBD1 (6 bases). CDR1 SGHDT and CDR2 YYEEEE come from the germline V gene. The CDR3 runs to 15 residues. The V end was cut by 7 bases, the J end by 2 bases, with 19 bases between. CDR3 protein: CASGFIGTKAYEQYF. The CDR3 region has the DNA TGTGCCAGCGGATTTATCGGGACAAAAGCCTACGAGCAGTACTTC.

In its sample, this clone was seen a few times. The chain recombines TRBV6-5 with TRBJ1-1; no definite D call. V lost 0 bases to trimming and J lost 7 bases, with 9 bases between them. In germline, CDR1 is MNHEY, CDR2 SVGAGI. This CDR3 comprises 13 residues. The CDR3 bases are TGTGCCAGCAGTTACTCGGCTGCGGTTGAAGCTTTCTTT. As protein: CASSYSAAVEAFF.

This sequence joins TRBV9 and TRBJ1-2, with D perhaps matching TRBD1 (6 bases). The CDR3 covers 14 residues. The V gene's germline CDR1 is SGDLS and CDR2 YYNGEE. The V gene lost 4 bases and the J gene lost 4 bases, with 14 bases spanning the gap. CDR3 protein: CASSSRTVPYGYTF. Written as DNA, the CDR3 is TGTGCCAGCAGCTCAAGGACAGTCCCCTATGGCTACACCTTC.

The chain links TRBV4-1 to TRBJ2-7; 7 bases match TRBD1. V lost 0 bases and J lost 3; bases outside the gene matches: 5. The CDR3 sequence is 15 residues long. From germline, CDR1 is MGHRA and CDR2 YSYEKL. CDR3 sequence reads: CASSQEQGLGYEQYF. The DNA of the CDR3 is TGCGCCAGCAGCCAAGAACAGGGGCTGGGCTACGAGCAGTACTTC.

V usage is TRBV7-9 and J usage is TRBJ2-3; 11 nucleotides agree with TRBD2. Germline CDR1 and CDR2: SEHNR and FQNEAQ (reference sequence). The junction had 7 bases not matched to a gene; V was cut back by 8 bases and J by 0 bases. CDR3 length: 16 amino acids. The CDR3 sequence is CASSISGGASTDTQYF. The CDR3 DNA sequence: TGTGCCAGCTCCATTAGCGGGGGGGCGAGCACAGATACGCAGTATTTT.